The 21 T cell receptor beta chains listed next were all sequenced from one sample in a study of control samples from healthy donors and cancer patients. Here immunoSEQ multiplex PCR was the method, and the copy in TCRdb shows in-frame clones only, minus some. The sample records 80,000 to 100,000 clones, around 88% being singletons. The sequenced material came from blood. All receptors derive from a man in his thirties or forties in good health.

V and J are TRBV5-4 and TRBJ2-7; 7 nucleotides line up with TRBD2. The CDR3 totals 16 residues. Germline V gene sequence: CDR1 SGHNT, CDR2 YYREEE (reference sequence). Trimming at V came to 3 bases and at J to 0 bases, leaving 9 bases not matched to a gene. In DNA, the CDR3 is TGTGCCAGCAGCTGGGGAGGGATGGGGTACTCCTACGAGCAGTACTTC. Its translation is CASSWGGMGYSYEQYF.

The rearrangement joins TRBV30 to TRBJ2-7, with TRBD2 matching 8 bases. After removal of 2 bases from V and 4 bases from J, the junction contained 7 bases not matched to a gene. The CDR3 has 14 residues. In germline, CDR1 is GTSNPN, CDR2 SVGIG (reference sequence). In nucleotides, the CDR3 is TGTGCCTGGAGTCGGGGGGGGTCGGTATACGAGCAGTACTTC. Translated, it gives CAWSRGGSVYEQYF.

The chain combines TRBV6-5 with TRBJ2-2; D perhaps matches TRBD1 (6 bases). CDR3 length: 15 residues. Germline loops: CDR1 MNHEY, CDR2 SVGAGI. V was pared by 6 bases and J by 4 bases, with 15 bases between. This chain's CDR3 is CASSERQVGTGELFF. In nucleotides, the CDR3 is TGTGCCAGCAGCGAGAGACAGGTTGGCACCGGGGAGCTGTTTTTT.

The rearrangement links TRBV11-1 to TRBJ2-7, with D uncertain. The CDR3 contains 14 residues. V was pared by 5 bases and J by 1 base, with 12 bases between. Germline lookup yields CDR1 SGHAT and CDR2 FQDESV (reference sequence). CDR3 DNA sequence: TGTGCCAGCAGCCCGGGCAGGTTATCCTACGAGCAGTACTTC. This gives the protein CASSPGRLSYEQYF. The full variable domain, with the rest looked up from reference TRBV11-1 and TRBJ2-7, is EAEVAQSPRYKITEKSQAVAFWCDPISGHATLYWYRQILGQGPELLVQFQDESVVDDSQLPKDRFSAERLKGVDSTLKIQPAELGDSAMYLCASSPGRLSYEQYFGPGTRLTVT.

The V gene is TRBV7-3, the J gene TRBJ2-1; TRBD2 matches 9 bases. The germline V gene encodes CDR1 SGHTA and CDR2 FQGTGA. This CDR3 comprises 13 residues. The V segment lost 9 bases and the J segment 6 bases; nucleotides outside the gene matches: 6. CDR3 residues: CASSGTSPNEQFF. CDR3 coding DNA: TGTGCCAGTAGCGGGACTAGCCCCAATGAGCAGTTCTTC.

The rearrangement joins TRBV30 to TRBJ2-3; 8 bases match TRBD1. The trim removed 0 bases at V and 4 bases at J, leaving 6 bases unmatched. Germline-derived CDR1 and CDR2 are GTSNPN and SVGIG (reference sequence). This CDR3 is 15 amino acids long. The CDR3 bases are TGTGCCTGGAGTGTCACAGGGGGGCTCCCAGATACGCAGTATTTT. This sequence encodes CAWSVTGGLPDTQYF.

This chain connects TRBV19 to TRBJ2-2, with 7 bases identical to TRBD2. The junction had 3 bases not matched to a gene; V was cut back by 1 base and J by 7 bases. This CDR3 comprises 14 residues. Germline assignment: CDR1 LNHDA and CDR2 SQIVND (reference sequence). CDR3 sequence reads: CASSIVRGDGELFF. The CDR3 nucleotides read TGTGCCAGTAGTATAGTCCGGGGGGACGGGGAGCTGTTTTTT.

J is TRBJ2-1 and V is TRBV6-1; the D gene is possibly TRBD2 (5 bases). The V gene's germline CDR1 is MNHNS and CDR2 SASEGT. The CDR3 has 16 amino acids. V dropped 2 bases and J dropped 0 bases, with 11 bases sitting between them. The CDR3 DNA follows: TGTGCCAGCAGTGAACGAGGGATCAGCTCCTACAATGAGCAGTTCTTC. Residues: CASSERGISSYNEQFF.

The chain couples TRBV29-1 to TRBJ2-3; D may correspond to TRBD1 or TRBD2 (7 bases each). The ends were cut back, 5 bases at V and 2 bases at J, with 17 bases in the middle. This CDR3 comprises 15 residues. The V gene's germline CDR1 is SQVTM and CDR2 ANQGSEA. CDR3 amino acids: CSVRGGGTYTDTQYF. As DNA, the CDR3 is TGCAGCGTTAGGGGAGGGGGCACATACACAGATACGCAGTATTTT.

V is TRBV7-2 and J is TRBJ1-6, with D possibly TRBD1 on 6 matching bases. The CDR3 is made up of 13 amino acids. Germline V gives CDR1 SGHTA, CDR2 FQGNSA. V lost 6 bases, J lost 8 bases, and 11 bases lay in between. CDR3 DNA: TGTGCCAGCAGACGGGGGCTTCATTCACCCCTCCACTTT. This sequence encodes CASRRGLHSPLHF. The variable domain in full, with the rest retrieved from reference TRBV7-2 and TRBJ1-6, is GAGVSQSPSNKVTEKGKDVELRCDPISGHTALYWYRQSLGQGLEFLIYFQGNSAPDKSGLPSDRFSAERTGGSVSTLTIQRTQQEDSAVYLCASRRGLHSPLHFGNGTRLTVT.

A single count supports this clone. The J gene is TRBJ1-6, the V gene TRBV18; D remains unclear. This CDR3 is built from 17 residues. Trimming stripped 3 bases from V and 8 bases from J, with 20 bases between. Germline V gene data show CDR1 as KGHSH and CDR2 as LQKENI. CDR3 sequence reads: CASSPTGGSSRDSPLHF. CDR3 DNA sequence: TGTGCCAGCTCACCTACGGGAGGTTCTTCGAGGGATTCACCCCTCCACTTT.

This clone was seen more than once but under ten times. The chain employs TRBV19 and TRBJ1-5, with 10 positions matching TRBD1. Germline CDR1 is LNHDA and CDR2 is SQIVND (reference sequence). Trimming took 5 bases from V and 6 from J; bases not matched to a gene: 10. The CDR3 runs to 16 residues. As DNA, the CDR3 is TGTGCCAGTAGTTCAGGGACAGGGGACTCCGGTCAGCCCCAGCATTTT. It encodes CASSSGTGDSGQPQHF.

The chain couples TRBV24-1 to TRBJ2-5; 7 bases are shared with TRBD2. The CDR3 spans 16 residues. In germline, CDR1 is KGHDR, CDR2 SFDVKD. J lost 7 bases, V lost 4 bases, and 14 bases had no gene match. This chain's CDR3 is CATSDKHSGPRGTQYF. The CDR3 DNA reads as TGTGCCACCAGTGACAAACATAGCGGGCCAAGGGGGACCCAGTACTTC.

CDR3 sequence: CASSSSQGPEAFF. The CDR3 DNA sequence: TGCGCCAGCAGCTCATCTCAGGGCCCTGAAGCTTTCTTT. The gene calls are TRBV5-1 and TRBJ1-1; weak D call: TRBD1 (5 bases). The ends were cut back, 3 bases at V and 6 bases at J, with 12 bases in the middle. CDR3 length equals 13 residues. Germline values: CDR1 SGHRS, CDR2 YFSETQ.

V gene TRBV15 combines with J gene TRBJ1-2; tentatively, D is TRBD1 (5 bases). The CDR3 totals 13 residues. V shed 6 bases and J shed 11 bases, with 19 bases lying between them. Germline V gene sequence: CDR1 LNHNV, CDR2 YYDKDF (reference sequence). CDR3 in amino acids: CATRIGAGRGYTF. In DNA, the CDR3 is TGTGCCACCAGGATAGGGGCAGGCCGGGGGTACACCTTC.

This sequence joins TRBV9 and TRBJ2-1, with TRBD2 identical over 9 bases. The V segment lost 1 base and the J segment 10 bases; nucleotides outside the gene matches: 9. CDR1 is SGDLS and CDR2 is YYNGEE in the germline V gene. This CDR3 comprises 15 residues. CDR3 residues: CASSVRIAGGGEQFF. The CDR3 DNA reads TGTGCCAGCAGCGTACGGATCGCGGGAGGGGGGGAGCAGTTCTTC.

V usage is TRBV5-4 and J usage is TRBJ2-1, with 11 positions matching TRBD2. The germline CDR1 and CDR2 sequences are SGHNT and YYREEE (reference sequence). V lost 3 bases and J lost 7; bases outside the gene matches: 9. The CDR3 length is 16 residues. The CDR3 spells CASSSQTSGIRNEQFF. In DNA form, the CDR3 reads TGTGCCAGCAGCTCCCAGACTAGCGGGATCAGGAATGAGCAGTTCTTC. Combining the CDR3 with reference TRBV5-4 and TRBJ2-1 gives the whole variable domain ETGVTQSPTHLIKTRGQQVTLRCSSQSGHNTVSWYQQALGQGPQFIFQYYREEENGRGNFPPRFSGLQFPNYSSELNVNALELDDSALYLCASSSQTSGIRNEQFFGPGTRLTVL.

J is TRBJ1-2 and V is TRBV6-5; D remains unclear. The V gene's germline CDR1 is MNHEY and CDR2 SVGAGI. CDR3 length: 13 amino acids. V lost 7 bases and J lost 4, with 13 bases in between. The CDR3 nucleotides read TGTGCCAGCACCCTCGGGTATTCCTATGGCTACACCTTC. Its translation: CASTLGYSYGYTF.

CDR3 coding DNA: TGTGCCAGCACCGTTTCCGGGGCGGTCGCTGCAAAAAACATTCAGTACTTC. Translating it yields CASTVSGAVAAKNIQYF. The chain is built from TRBV7-9 and TRBJ2-4; possibly TRBD1 or TRBD2 for D (5 bases each). V lost 7 bases and J 4 bases, leaving 23 bases between the germline ends. The germline gives CDR1 SEHNR, CDR2 FQNEAQ (reference sequence). The CDR3 covers 17 residues. Using reference TRBV7-9 and TRBJ2-4 for the parts outside the CDR3, the full variable domain is DTGVSQNPRHKITKRGQNVTFRCDPISEHNRLYWYRQTLGQGPEFLTYFQNEAQLEKSRLLSDRFSAERPKGSFSTLEIQRTEQGDSAMYLCASTVSGAVAAKNIQYFGAGTRLSVL.

This clone was picked up one time. The rearrangement joins TRBV7-2 to TRBJ2-4, with D tentatively TRBD1 (6 bases). This CDR3 contains 18 residues. The V gene's germline CDR1 is SGHTA and CDR2 FQGNSA. The V end was cut by 1 base, the J end by 3 bases, with 19 bases between. CDR3 DNA: TGTGCCAGCAGCTTAGAAAGGACAGACTCCCCTGGCAAAAACATTCAGTACTTC. Translated, it gives CASSLERTDSPGKNIQYF.

The V and J genes are TRBV6-2 or TRBV6-3 and TRBJ1-1; unclear D gene. V was cut by 6 bases and J by 1 base, with 9 bases left in between. The CDR3 consists of 13 residues. Germline V gene data show CDR1 as MNHEY and CDR2 as SVGEGT. The CDR3: CASSSGQNTEAFF. CDR3 nucleotide sequence: TGTGCCAGCAGCTCCGGTCAGAACACTGAAGCTTTCTTT.